This note documents a single T cell receptor (beta chain) sequence. Its antigen is not yet known. Base qualities were left out, and no much larger clone turns up one base away. The data were obtained in a study of T-cell reconstitution after alpha-beta-depleted transplantation in children (TCRdb year 2016). General notes on the study: The study quantitatively tracked T-cell immune reconstitution after TCRalphabeta/CD19-depleted allogeneic hematopoietic cell transplantation in children using TCR repertoire profiling.

Libraries came from PCR. The sequencing machine was an Illumina HiSeq 2500. To normalize quantification of the TCRbeta repertoire, the TCR libraries were built with molecular barcoding that relied on unique molecular identifiers. The public reads were reanalyzed by TCRdb: fastp trimming at Q25, MiXCR alignment, in-frame beta chains only. Here each entry gathers all rows of one CDR3 protein and keeps the most common genes and DNA. Recorded for this sample are around 360,000 distinct CDR3 sequences; around 10% of them occurred a single time. The leading ten clones occupy roughly 2.5% of the sample. The cysteine opens and the phenylalanine closes a CDR3 of 15 amino acids. The CDR3 DNA has 45 bases and is translated from base 1. V is pared back by 7 bases and J by 0 bases, with 13 bases lying between the germline termini.

The sample in question was PBMCs from the stem cell graft donor, obtained from the stem cell graft. This receptor was taken from a human donor who donated a stem cell graft to a child with acute lymphoblastic leukemia. The chain is made from TRBV12-3 or TRBV12-4 and TRBJ1-3; TRBD1 is a weak D gene call, 5 bases matching. The CDR3 has the sequence CASKIQETSGNTIYF. Here is the DNA: TGTGCCAGCAAGATACAGGAGACCTCTGGAAACACCATATATTTT.